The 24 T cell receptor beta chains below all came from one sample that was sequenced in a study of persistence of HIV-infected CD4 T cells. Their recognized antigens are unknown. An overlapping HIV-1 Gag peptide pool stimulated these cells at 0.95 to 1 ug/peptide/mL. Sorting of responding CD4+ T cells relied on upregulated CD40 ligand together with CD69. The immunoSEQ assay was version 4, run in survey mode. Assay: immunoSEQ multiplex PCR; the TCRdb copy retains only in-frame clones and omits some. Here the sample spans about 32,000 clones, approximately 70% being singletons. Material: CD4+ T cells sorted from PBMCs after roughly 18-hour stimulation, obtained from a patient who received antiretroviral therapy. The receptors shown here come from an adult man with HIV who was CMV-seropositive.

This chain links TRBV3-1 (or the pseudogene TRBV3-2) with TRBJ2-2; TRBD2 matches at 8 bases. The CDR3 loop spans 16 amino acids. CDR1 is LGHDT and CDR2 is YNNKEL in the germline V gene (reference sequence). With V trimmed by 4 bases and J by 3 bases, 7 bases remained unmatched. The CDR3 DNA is TGTGCCAGCAGCCCCCCAGCGGGGGCCCACACCGGGGAGCTGTTTTTT. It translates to CASSPPAGAHTGELFF.

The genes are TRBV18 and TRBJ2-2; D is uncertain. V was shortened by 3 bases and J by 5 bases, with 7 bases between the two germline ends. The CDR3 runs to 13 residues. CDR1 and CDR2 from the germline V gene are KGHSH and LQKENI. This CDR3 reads CASSPLQTGELFF. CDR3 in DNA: TGTGCCAGCTCACCGCTTCAAACCGGGGAGCTGTTTTTT.

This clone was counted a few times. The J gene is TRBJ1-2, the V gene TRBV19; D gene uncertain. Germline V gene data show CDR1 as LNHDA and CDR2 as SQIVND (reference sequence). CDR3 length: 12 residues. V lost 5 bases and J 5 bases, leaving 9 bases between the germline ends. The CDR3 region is CASSGPAYGYTF. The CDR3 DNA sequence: TGTGCCAGTAGTGGGCCGGCTTATGGCTACACCTTC.

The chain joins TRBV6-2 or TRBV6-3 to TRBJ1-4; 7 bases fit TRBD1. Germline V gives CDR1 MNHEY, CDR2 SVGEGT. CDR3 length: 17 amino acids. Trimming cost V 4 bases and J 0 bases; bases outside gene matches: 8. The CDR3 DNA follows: TGTGCCAGCAGTTCGGGACAGACATTAGCAACTAATGAAAAACTGTTTTTT. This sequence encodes CASSSGQTLATNEKLFF.

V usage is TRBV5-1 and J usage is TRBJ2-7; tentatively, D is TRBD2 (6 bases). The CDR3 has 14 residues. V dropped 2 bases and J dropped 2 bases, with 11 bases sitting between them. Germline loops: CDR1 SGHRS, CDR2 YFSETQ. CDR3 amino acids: CASSLLALPYEQYF. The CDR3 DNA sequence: TGCGCCAGCAGCTTACTAGCTCTCCCCTACGAGCAGTACTTC.

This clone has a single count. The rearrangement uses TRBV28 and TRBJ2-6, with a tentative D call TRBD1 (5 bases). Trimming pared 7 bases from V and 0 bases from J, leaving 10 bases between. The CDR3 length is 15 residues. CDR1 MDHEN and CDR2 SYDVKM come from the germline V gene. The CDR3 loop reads CASISGFSGANVLTF. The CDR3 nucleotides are TGTGCCAGCATATCAGGGTTCTCTGGGGCCAACGTCCTGACTTTC.

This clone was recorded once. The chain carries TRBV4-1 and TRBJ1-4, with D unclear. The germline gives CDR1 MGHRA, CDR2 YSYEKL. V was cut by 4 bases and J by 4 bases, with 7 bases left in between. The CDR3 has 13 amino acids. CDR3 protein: CASSPGFNEKLFF. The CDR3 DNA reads TGCGCCAGCAGCCCGGGTTTTAATGAAAAACTGTTTTTT.

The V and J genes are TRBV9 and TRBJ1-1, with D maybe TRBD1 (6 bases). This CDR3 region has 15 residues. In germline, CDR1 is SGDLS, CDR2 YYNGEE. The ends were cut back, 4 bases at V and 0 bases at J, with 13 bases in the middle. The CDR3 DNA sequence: TGTGCCAGCAGCCGGGGGGGCGCCATGAACACTGAAGCTTTCTTT. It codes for CASSRGGAMNTEAFF.

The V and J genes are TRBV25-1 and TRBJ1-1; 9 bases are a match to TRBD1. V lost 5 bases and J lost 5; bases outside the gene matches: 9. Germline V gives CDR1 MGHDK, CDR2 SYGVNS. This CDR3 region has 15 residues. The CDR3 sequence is CASSNPGTGITEAFF. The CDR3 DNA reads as TGTGCCAGCAGTAACCCGGGGACAGGGATAACTGAAGCTTTCTTT.

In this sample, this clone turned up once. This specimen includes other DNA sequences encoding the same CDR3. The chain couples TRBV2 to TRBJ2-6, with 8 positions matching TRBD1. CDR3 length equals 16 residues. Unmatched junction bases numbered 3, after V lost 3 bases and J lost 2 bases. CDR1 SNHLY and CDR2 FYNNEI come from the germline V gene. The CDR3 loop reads CASSDRGRAGANVLTF. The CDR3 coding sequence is TGTGCCAGCAGTGACAGGGGGCGCGCTGGGGCCAACGTCCTGACTTTC.

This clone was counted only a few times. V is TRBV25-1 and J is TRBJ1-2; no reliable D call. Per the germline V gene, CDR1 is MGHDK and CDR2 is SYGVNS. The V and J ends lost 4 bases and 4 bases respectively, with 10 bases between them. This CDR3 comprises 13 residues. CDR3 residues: CASSGNTVYGYTF. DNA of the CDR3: TGTGCCAGCAGTGGCAACACAGTCTATGGCTACACCTTC.

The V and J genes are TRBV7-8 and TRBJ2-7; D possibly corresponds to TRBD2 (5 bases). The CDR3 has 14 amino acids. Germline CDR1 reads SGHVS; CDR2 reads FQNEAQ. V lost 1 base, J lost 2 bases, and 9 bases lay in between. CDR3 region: CASSLGESTYEQYF. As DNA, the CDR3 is TGTGCCAGCAGCTTAGGGGAGAGCACCTACGAGCAGTACTTC.

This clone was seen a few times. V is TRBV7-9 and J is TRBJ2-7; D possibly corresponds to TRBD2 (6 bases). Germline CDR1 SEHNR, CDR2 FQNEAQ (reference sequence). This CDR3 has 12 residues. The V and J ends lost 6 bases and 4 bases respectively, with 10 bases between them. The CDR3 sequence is CASRSGRYEQYF. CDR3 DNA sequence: TGTGCCAGCAGATCTGGGAGGTACGAGCAGTACTTC.

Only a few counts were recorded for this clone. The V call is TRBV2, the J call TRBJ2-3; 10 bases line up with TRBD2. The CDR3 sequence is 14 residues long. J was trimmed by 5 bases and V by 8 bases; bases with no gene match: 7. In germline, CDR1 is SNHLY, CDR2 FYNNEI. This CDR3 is CASDSGGPRDTQYF. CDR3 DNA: TGTGCCAGCGATAGCGGGGGGCCCCGAGATACGCAGTATTTT.

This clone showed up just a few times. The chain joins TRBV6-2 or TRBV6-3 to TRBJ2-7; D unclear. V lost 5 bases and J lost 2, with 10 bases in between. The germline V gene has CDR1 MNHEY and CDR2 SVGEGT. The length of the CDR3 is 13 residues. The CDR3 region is CASSPQRAYEQYF. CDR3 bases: TGTGCCAGCAGTCCACAGAGAGCCTACGAGCAGTACTTC.

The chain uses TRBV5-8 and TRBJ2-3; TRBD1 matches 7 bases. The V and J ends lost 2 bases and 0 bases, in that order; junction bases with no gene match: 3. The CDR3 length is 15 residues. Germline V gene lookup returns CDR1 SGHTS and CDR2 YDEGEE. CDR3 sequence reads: CASSFRGLSTDTQYF. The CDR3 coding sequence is TGTGCCAGCAGCTTTAGGGGGCTAAGCACAGATACGCAGTATTTT.

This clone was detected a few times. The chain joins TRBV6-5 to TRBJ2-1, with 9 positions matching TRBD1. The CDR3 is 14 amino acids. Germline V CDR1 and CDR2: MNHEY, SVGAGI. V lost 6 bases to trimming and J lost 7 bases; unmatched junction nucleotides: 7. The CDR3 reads CASRRDRAVNEQFF. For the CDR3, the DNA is TGTGCCAGCAGAAGGGACAGGGCGGTGAATGAGCAGTTCTTC.

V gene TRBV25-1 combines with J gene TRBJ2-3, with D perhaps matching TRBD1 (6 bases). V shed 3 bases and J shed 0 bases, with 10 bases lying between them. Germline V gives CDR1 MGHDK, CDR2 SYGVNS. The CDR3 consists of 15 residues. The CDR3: CASSEDRTSTDTQYF. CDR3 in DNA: TGTGCCAGCAGTGAGGACAGAACTAGCACAGATACGCAGTATTTT.

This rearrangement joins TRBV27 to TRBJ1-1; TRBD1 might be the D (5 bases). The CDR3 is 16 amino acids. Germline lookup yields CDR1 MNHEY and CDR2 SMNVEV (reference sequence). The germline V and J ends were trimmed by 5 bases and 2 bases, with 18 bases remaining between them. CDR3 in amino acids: CASSPYPLTVNTEAFF. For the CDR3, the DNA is TGTGCCAGCAGTCCCTACCCCTTGACAGTCAACACTGAAGCTTTCTTT.

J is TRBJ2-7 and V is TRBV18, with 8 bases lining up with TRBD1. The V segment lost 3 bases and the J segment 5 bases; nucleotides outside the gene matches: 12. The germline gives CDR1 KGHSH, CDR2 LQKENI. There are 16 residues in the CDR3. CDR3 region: CASSPTFQGALDEQYF. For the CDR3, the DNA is TGTGCCAGCTCACCTACTTTTCAGGGGGCGTTAGACGAGCAGTACTTC.

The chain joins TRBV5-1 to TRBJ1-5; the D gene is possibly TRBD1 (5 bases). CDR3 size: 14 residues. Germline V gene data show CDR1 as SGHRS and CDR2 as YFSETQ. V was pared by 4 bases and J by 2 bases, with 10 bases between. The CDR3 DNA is TGCGCCAGCAGCCCGGGGGTGGGCAATCAGCCCCAGCATTTT. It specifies CASSPGVGNQPQHF.

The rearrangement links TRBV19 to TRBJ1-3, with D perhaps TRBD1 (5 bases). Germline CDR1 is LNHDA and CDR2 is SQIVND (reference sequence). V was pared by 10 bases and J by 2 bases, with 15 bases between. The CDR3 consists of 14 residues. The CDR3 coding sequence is TGTGCCACCTCCCGAGGGGTGGCTGGAAACACCATATATTTT. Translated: CATSRGVAGNTIYF.

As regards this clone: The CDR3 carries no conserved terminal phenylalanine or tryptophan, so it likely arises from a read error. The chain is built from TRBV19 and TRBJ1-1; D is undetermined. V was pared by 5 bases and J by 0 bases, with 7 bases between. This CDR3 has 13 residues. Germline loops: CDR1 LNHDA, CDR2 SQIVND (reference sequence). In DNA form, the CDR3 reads TGTGCCAGTAGTCCTGCCCTGAACACTGAAGCTTTCCTT. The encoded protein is CASSPALNTEAFL.

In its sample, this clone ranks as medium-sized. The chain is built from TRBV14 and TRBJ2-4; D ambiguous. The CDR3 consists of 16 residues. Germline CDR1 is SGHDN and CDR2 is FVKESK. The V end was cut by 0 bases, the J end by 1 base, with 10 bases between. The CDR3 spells CASSQEVGGAKNIQYF. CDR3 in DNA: TGTGCCAGCAGCCAAGAGGTGGGCGGTGCCAAAAACATTCAGTACTTC.